This T cell receptor beta chain was sequenced for a study of cytomegalovirus exposure and HLA in healthy donors. This clone was seen more than once but under ten times. A multiplex PCR was run with 60 Vbeta primers and 13 Jbeta primers. Generated by immunoSEQ multiplex PCR, the TCRdb table keeps only in-frame clones and is missing some. The table lists about 130,000 clones, roughly three quarters of them singletons, with about 2% in the top ten. V lost 0 bases to trimming and J lost 5 bases, with 14 bases between them. Looked up from germline, CDR1 is LGHNA and CDR2 is YSLEER. This CDR3 is 15 amino acids long.

Sequenced input: PBMCs. V is TRBV4-3 and J is TRBJ2-7; no clear D gene. The receptor was isolated from a man between 18 and 29 years old in good health and CMV-seronegative. This CDR3 reads CASSQDRRYLDEQYF. In nucleotides, the CDR3 is TGCGCCAGCAGCCAAGATAGGCGGTATCTCGACGAGCAGTACTTC.